These T cell receptor beta chains were read from a single sample in a study of blood T cell repertoires in COVID-19. Sequencing was performed with immunoSEQ multiplex PCR; in TCRdb, only in-frame clones are kept and a portion is missing. The table lists roughly 100,000 clones, 81% of them singletons. Material for sequencing was peripheral blood. These receptors were taken from a man older than 75 with COVID-19, enrolled during active disease. CDR3s include the opening cysteine and the closing phenylalanine or tryptophan. The D gene is left open where the match is weak. Clone size is stated in some rows and not others, as once, few, many or a class when expanded.

d_call: TRBD1; j_call: TRBJ1-1; v_call: TRBV18; clone_size: NA; cdr3_aa: CASSPWTGEGTEAFF; cdr3_nt: TGTGCCAGCTCACCATGGACAGGGGAGGGGACTGAAGCTTTCTTT
d_call: NA; j_call: TRBJ2-6; v_call: TRBV11-2; clone_size: NA; cdr3_aa: CASSLLVGLSGANVLTF; cdr3_nt: TGTGCCAGCAGCTTACTAGTTGGCCTCTCTGGGGCCAACGTCCTGACTTTC
d_call: TRBD2; j_call: TRBJ2-3; v_call: TRBV9; clone_size: NA; cdr3_aa: CASSAYRTSGGTDTQYF; cdr3_nt: TGTGCCAGCAGCGCCTACCGGACTAGCGGGGGAACAGATACGCAGTATTTT
d_call: NA; j_call: TRBJ2-7; v_call: TRBV14; clone_size: NA; cdr3_aa: CASSQVGVGEQYF; cdr3_nt: TGTGCCAGCAGCCAAGTAGGGGTAGGCGAGCAGTACTTC
d_call: NA; j_call: TRBJ2-4; v_call: TRBV7-9; clone_size: NA; cdr3_aa: CASSYSVISDIQYF; cdr3_nt: TGTGCCAGCAGCTATAGCGTGATTTCTGACATTCAGTACTTC
d_call: NA; j_call: TRBJ2-1; v_call: TRBV11-2; clone_size: NA; cdr3_aa: CASSLLRGRTYNEQFF; cdr3_nt: TGTGCCAGCAGCTTACTCCGAGGGAGGACCTACAATGAGCAGTTCTTC
d_call: NA; j_call: TRBJ2-3; v_call: TRBV11-2; clone_size: NA; cdr3_aa: CASSTGNAQYF; cdr3_nt: TGTGCCAGCAGCACGGGTAATGCGCAGTATTTT
d_call: NA; j_call: TRBJ2-7; v_call: TRBV6-2/TRBV6-3; clone_size: NA; cdr3_aa: CASSLGGTAEQYF; cdr3_nt: TGTGCCAGCAGTTTAGGAGGGACAGCCGAGCAGTACTTC
d_call: NA; j_call: TRBJ1-1; v_call: TRBV3-1/TRBV3-2; clone_size: few; cdr3_aa: CASSHRTAVTEAFF; cdr3_nt: TGTGCCAGCAGCCACAGGACAGCAGTCACTGAAGCTTTCTTT
d_call: NA; j_call: TRBJ1-2; v_call: TRBV5-6; clone_size: once; cdr3_aa: CASSSGVSRLYYGYTF; cdr3_nt: TGTGCCAGCAGTTCGGGGGTCAGTAGACTTTACTATGGCTACACCTTC
d_call: NA; j_call: TRBJ1-6; v_call: TRBV5-1; clone_size: NA; cdr3_aa: CASSSQENSPLHF; cdr3_nt: TGCGCCAGCAGCTCACAGGAAAATTCACCCCTCCACTTT
d_call: NA; j_call: TRBJ1-2; v_call: TRBV18; clone_size: NA; cdr3_aa: CASSPTRQTNYGYTF; cdr3_nt: TGTGCCAGCTCACCAACGAGACAGACTAACTATGGCTACACCTTC
d_call: NA; j_call: TRBJ2-1; v_call: TRBV19; clone_size: NA; cdr3_aa: CASSILWDNNEQFF; cdr3_nt: TGTGCCAGTAGTATACTTTGGGACAACAATGAGCAGTTCTTC
d_call: TRBD1; j_call: TRBJ2-7; v_call: TRBV6-6; clone_size: NA; cdr3_aa: CASSSGTGLWDF; cdr3_nt: TGTGCCAGCAGTTCCGGGACAGGGCTTTGGGACTTC
d_call: TRBD1; j_call: TRBJ2-4; v_call: TRBV27; clone_size: once; cdr3_aa: CASSARQGRNIQYF; cdr3_nt: TGTGCCAGCAGTGCGCGACAGGGGAGGAACATTCAGTACTTC
d_call: NA; j_call: TRBJ2-7; v_call: TRBV28; clone_size: NA; cdr3_aa: CASRRTQAVQISYEQYF; cdr3_nt: TGTGCCAGCAGACGAACCCAAGCGGTACAGATCTCCTACGAGCAGTACTTC
d_call: NA; j_call: TRBJ1-1; v_call: TRBV7-8; clone_size: NA; cdr3_aa: CASRQTQAVNTEAFF; cdr3_nt: TGTGCCAGCAGACAAACTCAAGCGGTGAACACTGAAGCTTTCTTT
d_call: NA; j_call: TRBJ2-1; v_call: TRBV2; clone_size: NA; cdr3_aa: CASRDFSTKQFF; cdr3_nt: TGTGCCAGCAGGGACTTTTCTACAAAGCAGTTCTTC
d_call: TRBD1; j_call: TRBJ2-1; v_call: TRBV6-5; clone_size: NA; cdr3_aa: CASDPGQIYNEQFF; cdr3_nt: TGTGCCAGCGACCCGGGACAGATCTACAATGAGCAGTTCTTC
d_call: NA; j_call: TRBJ1-1; v_call: TRBV10-3; clone_size: NA; cdr3_aa: CAINTGRTRIPEAFF; cdr3_nt: TGTGCCATCAACACAGGACGGACGAGGATACCTGAAGCTTTCTTT
d_call: NA; j_call: TRBJ2-6; v_call: TRBV10-2; clone_size: NA; cdr3_aa: CASSGSFGGANVLTF; cdr3_nt: TGCGCCAGCAGTGGAAGTTTCGGGGGGGCCAACGTCCTGACTTTC
d_call: TRBD2; j_call: TRBJ2-7; v_call: TRBV6-5; clone_size: NA; cdr3_aa: CASSNGGGRYEQYF; cdr3_nt: TGTGCCAGCAGCAACGGGGGGGGCAGGTACGAGCAGTACTTC
d_call: TRBD1; j_call: TRBJ1-6; v_call: TRBV7-2; clone_size: medium-sized; cdr3_aa: CASSLASGGHNSPLHF; cdr3_nt: TGTGCCAGCAGCTTAGCCTCAGGGGGCCATAATTCACCCCTCCACTTT
d_call: TRBD2; j_call: TRBJ2-7; v_call: TRBV28; clone_size: few; cdr3_aa: CASNPSGTYEQYF; cdr3_nt: TGTGCCAGCAATCCTAGCGGAACCTACGAGCAGTACTTC
d_call: NA; j_call: TRBJ2-2; v_call: TRBV5-4; clone_size: few; cdr3_aa: CASSFPGQNTGELFF; cdr3_nt: TGTGCCAGCAGCTTCCCGGGACAGAACACCGGGGAGCTGTTTTTT
d_call: NA; j_call: TRBJ2-7; v_call: TRBV27; clone_size: NA; cdr3_aa: CASSYRERSEQYF; cdr3_nt: TGTGCCAGCAGTTACCGGGAGAGGAGCGAGCAGTACTTC
d_call: NA; j_call: TRBJ2-2; v_call: TRBV30; clone_size: NA; cdr3_aa: CAWSVTIDTGELFF; cdr3_nt: TGTGCCTGGAGTGTGACAATTGACACCGGGGAGCTGTTTTTT
d_call: TRBD1; j_call: TRBJ2-2; v_call: TRBV6-5; clone_size: NA; cdr3_aa: CASSIDRVGVGELFF; cdr3_nt: TGTGCCAGCAGTATAGACAGGGTTGGCGTCGGGGAGCTGTTTTTT
d_call: TRBD1; j_call: TRBJ2-6; v_call: TRBV2; clone_size: NA; cdr3_aa: CAGSSGTGGGTGANVLTF; cdr3_nt: TGTGCCGGGAGCAGCGGGACAGGGGGGGGAACCGGGGCCAACGTCCTGACTTTC
d_call: TRBD1; j_call: TRBJ1-2; v_call: TRBV6-5; clone_size: NA; cdr3_aa: CASSYAGDRRVYGYTF; cdr3_nt: TGTGCCAGCAGTTACGCCGGGGACAGGCGTGTATATGGCTACACCTTC
d_call: NA; j_call: TRBJ1-2; v_call: TRBV27; clone_size: NA; cdr3_aa: CASSSAPLDPFYGYTF; cdr3_nt: TGTGCCAGCAGTTCAGCGCCCCTAGACCCTTTCTATGGCTACACCTTC
d_call: TRBD2; j_call: TRBJ2-5; v_call: TRBV11-2; clone_size: NA; cdr3_aa: CASSSPLAGATGGQYF; cdr3_nt: TGTGCCAGCAGCTCCCCACTAGCGGGAGCGACAGGGGGACAGTACTTC
d_call: TRBD1; j_call: TRBJ2-1; v_call: TRBV12-5; clone_size: NA; cdr3_aa: CASGHGTASYNEQFF; cdr3_nt: TGTGCTAGTGGCCACGGGACAGCTTCCTACAATGAGCAGTTCTTC
d_call: TRBD1; j_call: TRBJ1-1; v_call: TRBV27; clone_size: NA; cdr3_aa: CASRPGQVNTEAFF; cdr3_nt: TGTGCCAGCAGGCCGGGACAGGTGAACACTGAAGCTTTCTTT
d_call: NA; j_call: TRBJ2-2; v_call: TRBV9; clone_size: NA; cdr3_aa: CASSGTLANTGELFF; cdr3_nt: TGTGCCAGCAGTGGGACTCTTGCGAACACCGGGGAGCTGTTTTTT
d_call: NA; j_call: TRBJ2-1; v_call: TRBV5-4; clone_size: NA; cdr3_aa: CASRIGTSYNEQFF; cdr3_nt: TGTGCCAGCAGGATCGGGACTTCCTACAATGAGCAGTTCTTC
d_call: TRBD2; j_call: TRBJ2-7; v_call: TRBV28; clone_size: NA; cdr3_aa: CASSLAGSGLDGQYF; cdr3_nt: TGTGCCAGCAGTTTGGCCGGTAGCGGGCTTGACGGGCAGTACTTC
d_call: TRBD1; j_call: TRBJ2-7; v_call: TRBV19; clone_size: few; cdr3_aa: CASSIGDRALYEQYF; cdr3_nt: TGTGCCAGTAGTATTGGTGACAGGGCTCTCTACGAGCAGTACTTC
d_call: NA; j_call: TRBJ2-2; v_call: TRBV30; clone_size: NA; cdr3_aa: CAWNLASTPGTGELFF; cdr3_nt: TGTGCCTGGAATCTGGCTAGCACCCCGGGGACCGGGGAGCTGTTTTTT
d_call: NA; j_call: TRBJ1-2; v_call: TRBV30; clone_size: many; cdr3_aa: CAWEASYGYTF; cdr3_nt: TGTGCCTGGGAAGCCTCATATGGCTACACCTTC
d_call: NA; j_call: TRBJ1-4; v_call: TRBV28; clone_size: once; cdr3_aa: CASSFTGTNEKLFF; cdr3_nt: TGTGCCAGCAGTTTTACCGGAACTAATGAAAAACTGTTTTTT
d_call: TRBD1; j_call: TRBJ1-1; v_call: TRBV27; clone_size: NA; cdr3_aa: CASSADRGTAREAFF; cdr3_nt: TGTGCCAGCAGCGCCGACCGCGGGACAGCGAGAGAAGCTTTCTTT
d_call: NA; j_call: TRBJ1-6; v_call: TRBV30; clone_size: NA; cdr3_aa: CAWSGGTTQNSPLHF; cdr3_nt: TGTGCCTGGAGTGGGGGGACTACCCAAAATTCACCCCTCCACTTT
d_call: TRBD1; j_call: TRBJ2-3; v_call: TRBV7-3; clone_size: once; cdr3_aa: CASSAGQGEADTQYF; cdr3_nt: TGTGCCAGCAGCGCTGGACAGGGTGAAGCGGATACGCAGTATTTT
d_call: NA; j_call: TRBJ2-3; v_call: TRBV9; clone_size: NA; cdr3_aa: CASSVENQGYPWSRDTQYF; cdr3_nt: TGTGCCAGCAGCGTAGAGAATCAGGGTTACCCTTGGAGTAGAGATACGCAGTATTTT
d_call: NA; j_call: TRBJ2-5; v_call: TRBV6-1; clone_size: NA; cdr3_aa: CASSVLGARRRGETQYF; cdr3_nt: TGTGCCAGCAGTGTTCTGGGGGCGCGGCGCCGTGGGGAGACCCAGTACTTC
d_call: NA; j_call: TRBJ2-2; v_call: TRBV28; clone_size: NA; cdr3_aa: CASRTRNTGELFF; cdr3_nt: TGTGCCAGCAGGACACGTAACACCGGGGAGCTGTTTTTT
d_call: NA; j_call: TRBJ2-3; v_call: TRBV4-1; clone_size: NA; cdr3_aa: CASSPSLTDTQYF; cdr3_nt: TGCGCCAGCAGCCCTTCTCTCACAGATACGCAGTATTTT
d_call: TRBD1; j_call: TRBJ1-2; v_call: TRBV6-2/TRBV6-3; clone_size: NA; cdr3_aa: CASSSWAGGAYGYTF; cdr3_nt: TGTGCCAGCAGTTCCTGGGCAGGGGGTGCCTATGGCTACACCTTC
d_call: TRBD1; j_call: TRBJ2-2; v_call: TRBV5-5; clone_size: NA; cdr3_aa: CASSLEPTGGAGELFF; cdr3_nt: TGTGCCAGCAGCTTGGAGCCGACAGGGGGCGCAGGGGAGCTGTTTTTT
d_call: TRBD2; j_call: TRBJ2-7; v_call: TRBV10-1; clone_size: few; cdr3_aa: CASSESRGLAGAAHEQYF; cdr3_nt: TGCGCCAGCAGTGAGTCCAGGGGACTAGCGGGAGCTGCGCACGAGCAGTACTTC
d_call: TRBD2; j_call: TRBJ2-5; v_call: TRBV9; clone_size: NA; cdr3_aa: CASSPRGGRAETQYF; cdr3_nt: TGTGCCAGCAGCCCTCGGGGCGGGAGAGCAGAGACCCAGTACTTC
d_call: NA; j_call: TRBJ2-2; v_call: TRBV5-1; clone_size: NA; cdr3_aa: CASSLVPPDNVGELFF; cdr3_nt: TGCGCCAGCAGCTTGGTACCACCTGACAATGTCGGGGAGCTGTTTTTT
d_call: NA; j_call: TRBJ2-5; v_call: TRBV19; clone_size: NA; cdr3_aa: CASSFPGGETQYF; cdr3_nt: TGTGCCAGTTCTTTCCCAGGGGGGGAGACCCAGTACTTC
d_call: TRBD1; j_call: TRBJ1-5; v_call: TRBV15; clone_size: NA; cdr3_aa: CATSPRQGHQPQHF; cdr3_nt: TGTGCCACCAGCCCCCGACAGGGCCACCAGCCCCAGCATTTT
d_call: TRBD1; j_call: TRBJ1-2; v_call: TRBV2; clone_size: NA; cdr3_aa: CASRPIGTGYGYTF; cdr3_nt: TGTGCCAGCAGGCCCATTGGGACAGGCTATGGCTACACCTTC
d_call: NA; j_call: TRBJ2-5; v_call: TRBV3-1/TRBV3-2; clone_size: NA; cdr3_aa: CASSQDQAGGTQYF; cdr3_nt: TGTGCCAGCAGCCAAGATCAGGCAGGTGGGACCCAGTACTTC